Below, 3 T cell receptor beta chains from the same sample are listed, as sequenced in a study of shared clonotypes between healthy human individuals. Sequencing used immunoSEQ multiplex PCR; TCRdb keeps in-frame clones, though not all of them. The sample records approximately 980,000 clones, 76% being singletons. Sequences were obtained from memory CD4+ T cells sorted from blood. This sample's subset: CD45RA-negative fraction. The source is a man aged 18 to 30 in good health.

For the CDR3, the DNA is TGTGCCACTCATAGCGGGCTCTCCAATGAGCAGTTCTTC. Translating it yields CATHSGLSNEQFF. The chain couples TRBV6-5 to TRBJ2-1; 7 positions agree with TRBD2. From germline, CDR1 is MNHEY and CDR2 SVGAGI. The CDR3 extends over 13 amino acids. Trimming cost V 10 bases and J 6 bases; bases outside gene matches: 9.

This clone showed up many times. The chain links TRBV30 to TRBJ2-1; D is possibly TRBD2 (5 bases). Germline V gives CDR1 GTSNPN, CDR2 SVGIG (reference sequence). Trimming pared 4 bases from V and 5 bases from J, leaving 9 bases between. The CDR3 runs to 12 residues. CDR3 sequence: CAWKRADNEQFF. The CDR3 DNA is TGTGCCTGGAAACGAGCGGACAATGAGCAGTTCTTC.

The chain couples TRBV2 to TRBJ2-5, with D hard to call. Germline lookup yields CDR1 SNHLY and CDR2 FYNNEI. The CDR3 is made up of 13 amino acids. Trimming left V 7 bases short and J 5 bases short, with 14 bases between. CDR3 protein: CASNRDTGETQYF. For the CDR3, the DNA is TGTGCCAGCAACCGAGATACTGGGGAGACCCAGTACTTC.